This record looks at one T cell receptor beta chain sequence and its context. The junction had 9 bases not matched to a gene; V was cut back by 8 bases and J by 5 bases. The CDR3 consists of 15 residues. Germline CDR1 and CDR2: MNHNS and SASEGT. This sample is part of a study of cytomegalovirus exposure and HLA in healthy donors. PCR was performed using 60 Vbeta and 13 Jbeta primers. Only in-frame clones appear in the TCRdb table, and some are missing; sequencing was by immunoSEQ multiplex PCR. The repertoire has about 190,000 clones, around 85% of them found once; the top ten carry 3.8%. Sequencing input: PBMCs. The V gene is TRBV6-1, the J gene TRBJ1-1; TRBD1 agrees at 12 bases. The sequence was obtained from a man aged 50-59 years in good health and CMV-seronegative. CDR3 DNA sequence: TGTGCCAGCCGGGACAGGGGGCGATCGGCTACTGAAGCTTTCTTT. Translating gives CASRDRGRSATEAFF.